This T cell receptor (beta chain) was recovered during a study of blood T cell repertoires in COVID-19. As for the study in general: T cells, B-cell-depleted T cells, or PBMCs provided the cDNA or gDNA that served as material.

TCRdb's table, derived via immunoSEQ multiplex PCR, lists solely in-frame clones and lacks some. The sample holds around 100,000 clones, roughly 90% seen once. It was during active infection that Seattle patients were enrolled and then longitudinally followed. The sequence derives from a woman in her forties or fifties with COVID-19, enrolled during active disease. The source material was peripheral blood.

The CDR3 DNA follows: TGTGCCAGCCGGAGTGGGGTAGCGTCTTACTTC. Its translation is CASRSGVASYF. The chain has TRBV3-1 (or the pseudogene TRBV3-2) and TRBJ2-5, with a tentative D call TRBD2 (5 bases). Germline loops: CDR1 LGHDT, CDR2 YNNKEL (reference sequence). V dropped 8 bases and J dropped 14 bases, with 18 bases sitting between them. CDR3 length equals 11 residues.